This TCR beta chain was captured in a study of T cell responses to AZD1222 COVID-19 vaccine. CDR1 is SGHVS and CDR2 is FQNEAQ in the germline V gene. Trimming shortened V by 2 bases and J by 13 bases, and 12 bases separated the two germline ends. This CDR3 is 13 amino acids long. TCRdb's table, derived via immunoSEQ multiplex PCR, lists solely in-frame clones and lacks some. Among about 110,000 clones, approximately 89% were seen once, and the ten largest hold less than 4%. The chain is built from TRBV7-8 and TRBJ1-6; D is unresolved. This receptor was identified in an adult in good health. The sequences come from peripheral blood, collected on day 0 of MenACWY control vaccination. The CDR3 reads CASSLRVGSPLHF. CDR3 DNA sequence: TGTGCCAGCAGCTTAAGAGTGGGCTCCCCCCTCCACTTT.